This TCR beta chain was sequenced in a study of blood T cell repertoires in COVID-19. Participant age was roughly 18 to 90 years, and participants resided in 20 to 30 US areas. Clinical history reported by participants formed the basis on which cohorts were assigned. Germline V gene lookup returns CDR1 KGHSH and CDR2 LQKENI. This CDR3 spans 14 amino acids. Trimming pared 2 bases from V and 0 bases from J, leaving 5 bases between. How the authors handled the data: Estimated nucleated cell counts came from reference gene primer amplification. The repertoire was sequenced with immunoSEQ multiplex PCR; TCRdb's copy has only in-frame clones and lacks some. From that table come the V and J calls and clone size; the DNA was used to work out D and trimming. The sample lists about 180,000 clones; roughly 87% were seen once.

Sequenced: PBMCs or T cells enriched from blood (not recorded which). This chain links TRBV18 with TRBJ2-1, with D possibly TRBD2 on 5 matching bases. This receptor was taken from a human donor with acute COVID-19. The donor label of this sample is uncertain. The chain's CDR3 is CASSPSGSYNEQFF. CDR3 bases: TGTGCCAGCTCACCAAGCGGCTCCTACAATGAGCAGTTCTTC.